This paragraph reports one TCR beta chain. This clone has a handful of counts. Its antigen remains undetermined. No base quality values were provided; no much bigger clone lies one nucleotide off. To prepare the library, the immunoSEQ multiplex PCR assay was applied. For the multiplex PCR, a mixture combining 60 forward primers for TCR Vbeta segments and 13 reverse primers for TCR Jbeta segments was used. Amplification of the CDR3 region of rearranged TCR beta genes was performed with a multiplex PCR assay on genomic DNA. Amplified TCR beta libraries were sequenced as 87-base-pair reads on the Illumina HiSeq System. On the study's bioinformatics: Across the 670 or so repertoires, a later analysis counted approximately 75 million unique TCR beta chains, around 10 million of which were shared by at least two donors. To remove PCR and sequencing errors, raw reads were error-corrected and collapsed into unique sequences using a nearest-neighbor algorithm that merged closely related sequences. To assign V, D and J gene segments, CDR3 sequences were aligned to IMGT reference sequences. For a sequence to be retained, at least a six-nucleotide match to both a V gene segment and a J gene segment was required. Rearrangements were called productive when the CDR3 lacked stop codons and stayed in frame with V and J; all others were non-productive. CDR3 was defined according to IMGT convention as the region running from the second conserved V-encoded cysteine to the conserved J-encoded phenylalanine. The earlier analysis of 500 to 750 of the donors excluded any sequence lacking an unambiguous match to a single V gene segment. An earlier analysis of about 600 of the donors called V segments functional above 56.7% productive rearrangements and segregating when the between-donor standard deviation exceeded 5%. A statistical classification framework was built to diagnose cytomegalovirus status from the catalog of TCR beta chain sequences. V and J gene assignment, in a later analysis, came from comparing TCR nucleotide sequences with IMGT/GENE-DB human TR gene sequences. In a later analysis, CDR3 sequences and most-parsimonious VDJ recombination scenarios were assigned using the TCRdist pipeline. A later analysis defined each TCR beta chain by its CDR3 amino acid sequence plus V-gene family, and excluded reads lacking a unique V-gene family. To address suspected cross-contamination and a sequencing artifact, a later analysis removed around 590 highly shared, low-generation-probability nucleotide sequences. In a later analysis, a clonal expansion index was calculated for each public chain from normalized within-repertoire ranks of inferred template counts. In a later analysis, generation probabilities were computed with a VDJ recombination model fitted to out-of-frame rearrangements, and the resulting probabilities were checked against IGoR. A later analysis scored TCR-TCR, TCR-HLA and TCR-CMV co-occurrence with hypergeometric tests, applying a repertoire-size bias correction to TCR pairs. False discovery rates were estimated in a later analysis by permuting HLA or CMV assignments 20 times. In a later analysis, co-occurring TCRs were grouped using DBSCAN, with TCRdist sequence similarity added in when clustering inside HLA-allele-positive subsets. Repertoires with fewer than 30,000 or more than 120,000 public chains, plus five repertoires with anomalous nucleotide sharing, were excluded from co-occurrence clustering. The immuneACCESS repertoire file appears here via TCRdb, limited to in-frame rearrangements. These files lack a portion of the clones; in checked studies, under half of the deficit traces to unresolved V genes, and the cause of the others is not known. That table is the source of V, J and clone size, and D and trimming were worked out from the DNA. Present in this sample are 170,000 or so clones, around 79% of which were seen just once. The ten largest clones take up approximately 3% of the sample.

The cohort consisted of hundreds of healthy bone marrow donors. At the time of sampling, all cohort members were nominally healthy, though unrecorded immune exposures were likely present. The donor tested CMV seronegative, placing the donor among the 350 or so seronegative members of the cohort. Every donor gave a peripheral blood sample, and the peripheral blood mononuclear cells from that sample were used for TCR beta sequencing. Genomic DNA was extracted from the blood cell samples with the Qiagen DNeasy Blood Extraction Kit. The germline V gene yields SGHRS for CDR1 and YFSETQ for CDR2. From cysteine to phenylalanine, the CDR3 is 14 amino acids long. Just CDR3 DNA is preserved here, 42 bases in frame from base 1. At the junction V is shortened by 0 bases and J by 2 bases, with 8 bases in between. These data are taken from a study of cytomegalovirus exposure and HLA in healthy donors (dated by TCRdb to 2017 to 2019). For the wider study: According to an earlier analysis of 587 of the donors, about 179 million T cells yielded over 100 million unique TCR beta sequences and 276 Gb of sequence data. Five DR-DQ haplotypes were handled as single units for association and clustering, since linkage in the cohort was strong. Roughly 300 gigabases of sequencing data and tens of millions of unique TCR sequences were included in an early release covering about 700 HLA-typed donors. To predict cytomegalovirus infection status, the study combined high-throughput TCR immunosequencing, statistical association of individual TCRs with disease status, and machine learning. Rather than using new phenotypic data, the later analysis identified candidate immune exposures from TCR beta sequences and from how often those sequences occurred across donors. A later genetic analysis used genome-wide SNP genotypes for about 65% of the roughly 670 donors, treating that subset as a discovery cohort. Among 300 to 500 genotyped donors of the cohort, an average of around 250,000 unique TCR beta nucleotide sequences was sequenced per donor, of which 15% to 20% were non-productive. Alongside the repertoire data, information on donor age, sex, ethnicity and CMV serostatus was compiled. All discovery cohort repertoires had been generated using a single sequencing platform. In an earlier analysis of 500 to 650 of the donors, high-throughput TCR beta sequencing was used to judge whether each TCR beta V gene segment behaved as functional or pseudogenic. A later analysis re-examined previously published TCR beta repertoires from roughly 650 donors and added high-resolution HLA genotyping to investigate patterns of TCR occurrence. HLA typing included class I and class II loci at four-digit resolution. Using immunosequencing, the study profiled T cell repertoires from approximately 700 subjects and related those repertoires to cytomegalovirus serostatus. The study was designed to test whether signatures of past pathogen exposure could be identified by cataloging public T cell receptors. Of the 300 to 500 genotyped donors, 70% to 90% were placed in the genetic ancestry cluster associated with self-reported Caucasian donors. Typing coverage differed by locus: A, B, C, DRB1 and DQB1 were typed in about 629-630 donors, DQA1 in about 550, DPA1 in around 580, and DPB1 in 450 to 480. Along with the approximately 700-subject first cohort, a separate validation cohort of 120 different subjects was used.

Here is what the overall study found, with its caveats: Immune exposure information for the cohort was limited to CMV serostatus. HLA typing was unavailable for some donors at each locus, so association tests used only the typed subset. In a later analysis, HLA-associated TCR beta chains showed more clonal expansion and lower generation probabilities than non-associated chains that were equally common. It was suggested by the authors that the approach could potentially be generalized to other disease states and immunological phenotypes. Some IMGT-functional V segments, including TRBV6-2 and TRBV6-3, could not be distinguished by the 87-base-pair reads and were therefore excluded. A further reported finding was that TCR beta sequences accurately predicted the HLA-A and HLA-B alleles for most subjects in the first cohort. Linkage disequilibrium might explain the correlated functional status among segregating V segments, but an unknown experimental factor could not be ruled out. In vitro tests confirmed that a few of the cytomegalovirus-associated TCR beta chains recognize cytomegalovirus antigens. Most CMV-associated TCR beta chains appeared to be HLA-restricted in a later analysis, and the HLA associations seemed to be driven largely by CMV exposure. In a later analysis, TCR association rates were found to vary across HLA loci, with the most associated TCRs seen for DRB1 alleles and the fewest for HLA-C alleles. Specific HLA alleles were associated with around 18,000 TCR beta sequences at a false discovery rate of 0.05 in a later analysis. In a later analysis, several top co-occurrence clusters were reported to appear linked to parvovirus B19, influenza, CMV and Epstein-Barr virus. When HLA alleles, especially DR and DQ, strongly co-occurred, TCR associations were difficult to assign to individual alleles. A cluster of highly shared sequence variants was judged likely to represent a technical artifact of the sequencing pipeline. A later genetic analysis associated a missense DCLRE1C variant with V-gene and J-gene trimming of TCR beta chains, and an independent cohort replicated the association. Only TCR beta chains were sequenced in this cohort, and the absence of alpha or paired-chain data limited detectable features. The earlier analysis of nearly 600 of the donors excluded approximately 17 rarely observed V segments, including chromosome 9 orphons, because counts were too low. Most TCR sequences were seen in very few donors, while some public TCRs were found in many individuals. Cytomegalovirus status was reported to be diagnosed by the classifier with high specificity and sensitivity in both the original and validation cohorts. The study listed 150 to 200 TCR beta chains as associated with cytomegalovirus. According to a later genetic analysis, donors in an Asian-associated ancestry cluster had fewer N-insertions in productive TCRs than the approximately 630-donor mean. Broadly in line with IMGT annotations, most TCR beta V segments showed up in productive rearrangements about 87% or about 30% of the time in an earlier analysis of 450 to 750 of the donors. The presence/absence analyses assumed that sequencing depth was roughly uniform across donors, and that assumption may not be true.

The chain links TRBV5-1 with TRBJ1-2; possibly the D gene is TRBD1, per 5 matching bases. This sequence was found in a woman in her thirties or forties in good health and CMV-seronegative. The sequenced material came from PBMCs. The CDR3: CASSLARVNYGYTF. The bases are TGCGCCAGCAGCTTGGCCAGGGTGAACTATGGCTACACCTTC.